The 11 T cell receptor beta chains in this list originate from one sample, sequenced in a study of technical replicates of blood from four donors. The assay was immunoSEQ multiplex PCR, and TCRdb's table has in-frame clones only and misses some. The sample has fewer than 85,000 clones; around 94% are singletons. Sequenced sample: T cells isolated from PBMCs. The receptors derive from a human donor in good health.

The CDR3 sequence: CASSLDYRIPGELFF. CDR3 nucleotide sequence: TGTGCCAGCAGTTTAGATTACAGGATTCCCGGGGAGCTGTTTTTT. The chain is built from TRBV27 and TRBJ2-2; D possibly corresponds to TRBD1 (5 bases). In germline, CDR1 is MNHEY, CDR2 SMNVEV (reference sequence). This CDR3 region has 15 residues. Deletions cut 2 bases from V and 6 bases from J, with 13 bases between.

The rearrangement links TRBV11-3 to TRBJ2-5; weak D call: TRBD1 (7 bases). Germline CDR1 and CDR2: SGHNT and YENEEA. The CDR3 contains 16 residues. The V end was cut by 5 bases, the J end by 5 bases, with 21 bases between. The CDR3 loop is CASSTGGGGARETQYF. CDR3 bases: TGTGCCAGCAGCACAGGCGGAGGGGGCGCAAGGGAGACCCAGTACTTC. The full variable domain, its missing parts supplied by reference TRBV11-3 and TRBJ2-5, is EAGVVQSPRYKIIEKKQPVAFWCNPISGHNTLYWYLQNLGQGPELLIRYENEEAVDDSQLPKDRFSAERLKGVDSTLKIQPAELGDSAVYLCASSTGGGGARETQYFGPGTRLLVL.

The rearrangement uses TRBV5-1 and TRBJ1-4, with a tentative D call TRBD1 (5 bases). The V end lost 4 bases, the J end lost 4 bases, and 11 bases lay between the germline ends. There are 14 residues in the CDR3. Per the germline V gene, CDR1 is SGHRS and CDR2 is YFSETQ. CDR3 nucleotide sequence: TGCGCCAGCAGCATGGACACCAGTAATGAAAAACTGTTTTTT. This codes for CASSMDTSNEKLFF.

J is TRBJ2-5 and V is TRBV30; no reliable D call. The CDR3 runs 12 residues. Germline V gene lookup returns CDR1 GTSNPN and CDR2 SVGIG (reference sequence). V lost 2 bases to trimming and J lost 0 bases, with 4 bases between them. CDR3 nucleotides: TGTGCCTGGAGTAGCAACCAAGAGACCCAGTACTTC. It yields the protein CAWSSNQETQYF.

CDR3 protein: CASISGGLGEQYF. The CDR3 DNA follows: TGTGCCAGCATCTCCGGGGGATTGGGGGAGCAGTACTTC. The genes are TRBV28 and TRBJ2-7, with D perhaps TRBD2 (6 bases). Per the germline V gene, CDR1 is MDHEN and CDR2 is SYDVKM. The V end was cut by 7 bases, the J end by 7 bases, with 17 bases between. The CDR3 sequence is 13 residues long.

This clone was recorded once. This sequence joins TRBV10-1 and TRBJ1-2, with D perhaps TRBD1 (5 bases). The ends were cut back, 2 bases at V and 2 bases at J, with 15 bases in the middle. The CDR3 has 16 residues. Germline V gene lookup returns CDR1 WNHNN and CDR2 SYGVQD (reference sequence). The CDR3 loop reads CASSEHRLQENYGYTF. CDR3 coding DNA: TGCGCCAGCAGTGAGCACCGCCTACAGGAAAACTATGGCTACACCTTC.

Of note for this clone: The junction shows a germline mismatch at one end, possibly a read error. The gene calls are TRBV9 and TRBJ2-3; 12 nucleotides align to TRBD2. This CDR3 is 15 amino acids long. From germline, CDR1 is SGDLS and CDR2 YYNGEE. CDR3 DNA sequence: TGTGCCGGCAGCTGGACTAGCGGGATCACAGATACGCAGTATTTT. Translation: CAGSWTSGITDTQYF. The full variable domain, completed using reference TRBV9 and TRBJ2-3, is DSGVTQTPKHLITATGQRVTLRCSPRSGDLSVYWYQQSLDQGLQFLIQYYNGEERAKGNILERFSAQQFPDLHSELNLSSLELGDSALYFCAGSWTSGITDTQYFGPGTRLTVL.

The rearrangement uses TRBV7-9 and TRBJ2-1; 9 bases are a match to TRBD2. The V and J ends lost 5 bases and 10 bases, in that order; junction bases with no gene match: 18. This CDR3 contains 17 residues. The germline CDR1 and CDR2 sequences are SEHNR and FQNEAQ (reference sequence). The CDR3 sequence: CASSPYGGAGGLWEQFF. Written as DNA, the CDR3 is TGTGCCAGCAGCCCCTATGGGGGGGCGGGGGGGCTGTGGGAGCAGTTCTTC.

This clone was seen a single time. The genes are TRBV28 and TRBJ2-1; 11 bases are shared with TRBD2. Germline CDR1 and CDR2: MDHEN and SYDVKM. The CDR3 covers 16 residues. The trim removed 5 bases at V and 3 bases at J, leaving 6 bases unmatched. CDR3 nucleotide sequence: TGTGCCAGCAGTCGATGGACTAGCGGGTACTACAATGAGCAGTTCTTC. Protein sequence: CASSRWTSGYYNEQFF.

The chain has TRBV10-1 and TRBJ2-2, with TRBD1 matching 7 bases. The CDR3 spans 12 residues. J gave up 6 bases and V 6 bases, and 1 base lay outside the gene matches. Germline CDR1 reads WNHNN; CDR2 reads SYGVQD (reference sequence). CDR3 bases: TGCGCCAGCAGAGGGACAGCCGGGGAGCTGTTTTTT. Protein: CASRGTAGELFF.

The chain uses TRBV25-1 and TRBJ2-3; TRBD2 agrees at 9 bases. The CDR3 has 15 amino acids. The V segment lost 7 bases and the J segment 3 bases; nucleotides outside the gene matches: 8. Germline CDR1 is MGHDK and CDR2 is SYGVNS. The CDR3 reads CASMEGLAPTDTQYF. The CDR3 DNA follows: TGTGCCAGCATGGAAGGACTAGCGCCAACAGATACGCAGTATTTT.